Shown below are 15 T cell receptor beta chains from a single sample sequenced in a study of blood T cells in healthy people across ages. The use of a sample-barcoded 5' primer and a J-beta primer mix characterized a second PCR of 7 to 11 cycles. TCRdb recomputed calls from the 5' RACE reads with MiXCR, one row per CDR3 protein. This sample carries 1 million to 1.2 million distinct CDR3 sequences, around two fifths of them seen once, and the ten largest clones take 10% to 15%. Sequences were obtained from blood. These receptors all come from a man between 18 and 35 years old in good health.

The chain couples TRBV6-2 or TRBV6-3 to TRBJ2-1; D unresolved. The CDR3 is made up of 17 amino acids. Germline V CDR1 and CDR2: MNHEY, SVGEGT. V lost 5 bases to trimming and J lost 2 bases, with 19 bases between them. The CDR3 region has the DNA TGTGCCAGCAGTCCGCCGAGTTATCACCAGGCCTACAATGAGCAGTTCTTC. Its translation: CASSPPSYHQAYNEQFF.

V and J are TRBV14 and TRBJ1-1, with no clear D. Germline V CDR1 and CDR2: SGHDN, FVKESK. The CDR3 is 16 residues long. Trimming stripped 0 bases from V and 6 bases from J, with 17 bases between. The DNA of the CDR3 is TGTGCCAGCAGCCAAGATCCAGGCTCCCACCTCGCTGAAGCTTTCTTT. It codes for CASSQDPGSHLAEAFF.

The sample holds a few counts of this clonotype. The chain has TRBV29-1 and TRBJ2-6; possibly TRBD1 or TRBD2 for D (5 bases each). Trimming removed 0 bases from V and 1 base from J, with 13 bases in between. The CDR3 is made up of 17 amino acids. Germline assignment: CDR1 SQVTM and CDR2 ANQGSEA. CDR3 amino acids: CSVEDGTGYSGANVLTF. The DNA of the CDR3 is TGCAGCGTTGAAGATGGGACGGGCTATTCTGGGGCCAACGTCCTGACTTTC.

This sequence joins TRBV5-1 and TRBJ2-2; D gene unclear. Germline lookup yields CDR1 SGHRS and CDR2 YFSETQ. V lost 5 bases, J lost 0 bases, and 8 bases lay in between. This CDR3 spans 14 amino acids. DNA of the CDR3: TGCGCCAGCAGGGGCACCCCGAACACCGGGGAGCTGTTTTTT. It codes for CASRGTPNTGELFF.

The rearrangement links TRBV20-1 to TRBJ2-1, with D possibly matching TRBD1 (6 bases). TRBJ2-7 matches the DNA end more closely, so the J call is doubtful. This CDR3 spans 13 amino acids. Per germline, CDR1 DFQATT and CDR2 SNEGSKA (reference sequence). Here the CDR3 reads CSAKGVSYNEQYF. In nucleotides, the CDR3 is TGCAGTGCTAAGGGGGTCTCCTACAATGAGCAGTACTTC.

This clonotype has more than one count but fewer than ten. The chain has TRBV7-3 and TRBJ1-6; the D gene is possibly TRBD1 (6 bases). This CDR3 comprises 15 residues. Germline CDR1 reads SGHTA; CDR2 reads FQGTGA. Trimming removed 5 bases from V and 9 bases from J, with 17 bases in between. The CDR3 spells CASSPSGGSSSPLHF. In DNA, the CDR3 is TGTGCCAGCAGCCCGAGCGGGGGCAGTTCTTCACCCCTCCACTTT.

The CDR3 coding sequence is TGTGCCAGCAGGAGGGACATAGGAAATTCACCCCTCCACTTT. Translating gives CASRRDIGNSPLHF. V usage is TRBV6-2 or TRBV6-3 and J usage is TRBJ1-6; D perhaps matches TRBD1 (6 bases). Germline CDR1 is MNHEY and CDR2 is SVGEGT. Between the trimmed V and J ends, which lost 6 bases and 7 bases, there was a span of 13 bases. This CDR3 is built from 14 residues.

The chain joins TRBV28 to TRBJ2-3; 7 nucleotides match TRBD1. Germline trimming cut 8 bases from V and 2 bases from J; bases unmatched to any gene: 4. This CDR3 spans 13 amino acids. Germline V gene data show CDR1 as MDHEN and CDR2 as SYDVKM. The CDR3 here is CASQTGPTDTQYF. The DNA for the CDR3 is TGTGCCAGCCAGACAGGGCCCACAGATACGCAGTATTTT.

This clonotype was counted between two and nine times. The rearrangement links TRBV12-5 to TRBJ1-1; D is unresolved. The CDR3 extends over 11 amino acids. The V gene's germline CDR1 is LGHNT and CDR2 FRNRAP. Trimming left V 1 base short and J 8 bases short, with 5 bases between. For the CDR3, the DNA is TGTGCTAGTGGTTTGGACTACGAAGCTTTCTTT. This translates into CASGLDYEAFF.

The V call is TRBV7-9, the J call TRBJ1-4, with unresolved D. Between the trimmed V and J ends, which lost 5 bases and 7 bases, there was a span of 14 bases. CDR3 size: 14 residues. Germline assignment: CDR1 SEHNR and CDR2 FQNEAQ (reference sequence). CDR3 sequence: CASSLADLGEKLFF. The CDR3 DNA is TGTGCCAGCAGCCTTGCGGATCTGGGTGAAAAACTGTTTTTT. Full variable domain (outside the CDR3, taken from reference TRBV7-9 and TRBJ1-4): DTGVSQNPRHKITKRGQNVTFRCDPISEHNRLYWYRQTLGQGPEFLTYFQNEAQLEKSRLLSDRFSAERPKGSFSTLEIQRTEQGDSAMYLCASSLADLGEKLFFGSGTQLSVL.

V is TRBV28 and J is TRBJ1-1; D may be TRBD1 (5 bases). V lost 5 bases to trimming and J lost 2 bases, with 15 bases between them. The germline V gene has CDR1 MDHEN and CDR2 SYDVKM. The CDR3 extends over 15 amino acids. The CDR3 sequence: CASSPPSGGNTEAFF. Written as DNA, the CDR3 is TGTGCCAGCAGTCCCCCCTCCGGGGGTAACACTGAAGCTTTCTTT.

The table lists this clonotype with many counts. V gene TRBV14 combines with J gene TRBJ1-6, with TRBD1 matching 7 bases. Germline loops: CDR1 SGHDN, CDR2 FVKESK. V was pared by 4 bases and J by 5 bases, with 8 bases of the junction left unmatched. CDR3 size: 16 residues. CDR3 sequence reads: CASSRMTGSDNSPLHF. The CDR3 DNA sequence: TGTGCCAGCAGCCGCATGACAGGGAGCGATAATTCACCCCTCCACTTT.

The V call is TRBV11-3, the J call TRBJ2-1, with unresolved D. From germline, CDR1 is SGHNT and CDR2 YENEEA. The CDR3 extends over 12 amino acids. V lost 6 bases, J lost 12 bases, and 15 bases lay in between. Written as DNA, the CDR3 is TGTGCCAGCAGTCCCGACTCGACTCGGCAGTTCTTC. Translation gives CASSPDSTRQFF. Combining the CDR3 with reference TRBV11-3 and TRBJ2-1 gives the whole variable domain EAGVVQSPRYKIIEKKQPVAFWCNPISGHNTLYWYLQNLGQGPELLIRYENEEAVDDSQLPKDRFSAERLKGVDSTLKIQPAELGDSAVYLCASSPDSTRQFFGPGTRLTVL.

This clonotype was observed at least ten times. V usage is TRBV29-1 and J usage is TRBJ2-1, with 9 bases aligning to TRBD2. The CDR3 has 15 residues. The junction had 6 bases not matched to a gene; V was cut back by 4 bases and J by 2 bases. Germline V gives CDR1 SQVTM, CDR2 ANQGSEA. CDR3 in DNA: TGCAGCGTTGTCGGCGGGGGGGATACCTACAATGAGCAGTTCTTC. This encodes CSVVGGGDTYNEQFF.

This chain connects TRBV9 to TRBJ2-5; D is ambiguous. CDR1 SGDLS and CDR2 YYNGEE come from the germline V gene. Trimming cost V 4 bases and J 1 base, with 11 bases left between them. There are 14 residues in the CDR3. CDR3 protein: CASSRSGPQETQYF. DNA of the CDR3: TGTGCCAGCAGCCGCAGTGGCCCCCAAGAGACCCAGTACTTC.